Shown below are 2 T cell receptor beta chains from a single sample sequenced in a study of molecular identifiers for immune sequencing clone quantification. TCRdb independently ran MiXCR on the PCR reads; one entry per CDR3 protein. The profile shows 15,000 to 20,000 distinct CDR3 sequences, about 21% of them singletons. Sequenced material: naive CD8+ T cells from blood, with Jurkat cell RNA spiked in. Subset: FACS-sorted CD8+CD4-CCR7+CD45RA+ naive T cells. The origin of the receptors is a human donor in good health. Some libraries in this study had Jurkat cell RNA spiked in.

In its sample, this clonotype ranks as medium-sized. The rearrangement joins TRBV7-8 to TRBJ2-1; possibly TRBD2 for D (6 bases). V was pared by 5 bases and J by 7 bases, with 21 bases between. The germline V gene has CDR1 SGHVS and CDR2 FQNEAQ. This CDR3 contains 16 residues. This CDR3 reads CASSHLGSLGGNEQFF. The CDR3 DNA reads as TGTGCCAGCAGCCACCTCGGCTCACTGGGGGGAAATGAGCAGTTCTTC.

Sample share makes this clonotype medium-sized (0.01 to 0.1%). The chain employs TRBV27 and TRBJ2-7; D perhaps matches TRBD1 (8 bases). The V and J ends lost 3 bases and 4 bases respectively, with 13 bases between them. The CDR3 consists of 14 residues. The germline CDR1 and CDR2 sequences are MNHEY and SMNVEV (reference sequence). Here the CDR3 reads CASSFQQGGYEQYF. The CDR3 DNA follows: TGTGCCAGCAGTTTTCAACAGGGGGGGTACGAGCAGTACTTC.